Following are 27 T cell receptor beta chains from one sample sequenced in a study of response to subunit inactivated influenza vaccine. TCRdb fed the RT-PCR reads into MiXCR, producing one record per CDR3 protein. Here the sample spans 400,000 to 650,000 distinct CDR3 sequences, approximately 7.8% being singletons. The input for sequencing was PBMCs from blood, taken roughly 24 months after vaccination. The source of these receptors is a man in his fifties or sixties who received an inactivated influenza vaccine.

This clonotype occurred many times. This chain links TRBV3-1 with TRBJ2-2; D might be TRBD1 or TRBD2, each matching 6 bases. Per the germline V gene, CDR1 is LGHDT and CDR2 is YNNKEL (reference sequence). The CDR3 covers 16 residues. The V end was cut by 6 bases, the J end by 0 bases, with 14 bases between. Written as DNA, the CDR3 is TGTGCCAGCAGTCCCCTCGGGGGCTCGAACACCGGGGAGCTGTTTTTT. This gives the protein CASSPLGGSNTGELFF.

This clonotype was seen more than once but under ten times. V is TRBV6-5 and J is TRBJ2-3; D not resolved. Germline-derived CDR1 and CDR2 are MNHEY and SVGAGI. V was pared by 8 bases and J by 4 bases, with 7 bases between. This CDR3 comprises 11 residues. CDR3 loop: CASWAADTQYF. The CDR3 nucleotides read TGTGCCAGCTGGGCGGCAGATACGCAGTATTTT.

This clonotype has at least ten counts. J is TRBJ2-5 and V is TRBV12-3 or TRBV12-4; no firm D call. The CDR3 is 15 residues long. Trimming took off 2 bases at V and 1 base at J, with 11 bases between the two ends. The DNA for the CDR3 is TGTGCCAGCAGTTTACTAGGGCTTTCCCAAGAGACCCAGTACTTC. This sequence encodes CASSLLGLSQETQYF.

This clonotype showed up just a few times. The chain uses TRBV25-1 and TRBJ1-5; D is possibly TRBD1 (5 bases). Germline CDR1 is MGHDK and CDR2 is SYGVNS. CDR3 length equals 14 residues. V was clipped by 1 base and J by 6 bases, with 10 bases between them. CDR3 protein: CASSELGVSQPQHF. CDR3 DNA sequence: TGTGCCAGCAGTGAATTGGGGGTGAGTCAGCCCCAGCATTTT.

This clonotype was seen only a few times. This chain joins TRBV5-6 and TRBJ2-1, with 9 bases lining up with TRBD2. Per the germline V gene, CDR1 is SGHDT and CDR2 is YYEEEE. Trimming at V came to 7 bases and at J to 5 bases, leaving 10 bases not matched to a gene. CDR3 length: 15 amino acids. In DNA, the CDR3 is TGTGCCAGCGTCCTCGCGGGGGGGCTCCACAATGAGCAGTTCTTC. Protein sequence: CASVLAGGLHNEQFF.

Worth noting for this clonotype: At one boundary the junction diverges from the germline segment, which might be a read error. The V call is TRBV7-7, the J call TRBJ2-2; no firm D call. CDR3 size: 15 residues. Germline V lookup: CDR1 SSHAT, CDR2 FNYEAQ (reference sequence). Here the CDR3 DNA reads TGTGCTAGCAGCTCAACCCCCGGGCTGATCGGGGAGCTGTTTTTT. This translates into CASSSTPGLIGELFF.

About this clonotype: One junction end does not reproduce the germline sequence, and a read error may be involved. This chain uses TRBV6-5 with TRBJ2-3; TRBD1 or TRBD2 may be the D gene (5 bases each). The CDR3 spans 15 residues. In germline, CDR1 is MNHEY, CDR2 SVGAGI. CDR3 amino acids: CASSYRGGSTDTQYF. The DNA for the CDR3 is TGTGCCAGTAGTTACCGGGGCGGGAGCACAGATACGCAGTATTTT.

This clonotype was observed many times. This rearrangement joins TRBV24-1 to TRBJ2-1; 7 bases map to TRBD2. Germline V lookup: CDR1 KGHDR, CDR2 SFDVKD. The CDR3 extends over 14 amino acids. V trimming: 6 bases; J trimming: 3 bases; junction bases outside the gene matches: 4. Here the CDR3 reads CATSSGGGYNEQFF. In nucleotides, the CDR3 is TGTGCCACCAGTTCGGGCGGGGGCTACAATGAGCAGTTCTTC.

There are a few counts of this clonotype. The chain uses TRBV6-1 and TRBJ2-7; 9 bases are a match to TRBD1. Germline assignment: CDR1 MNHNS and CDR2 SASEGT. The CDR3 loop spans 14 amino acids. V dropped 6 bases and J dropped 3; count of bases not matched to a gene: 6. The CDR3 here is CASRPGTGIYEQYF. The CDR3 DNA is TGTGCCAGCAGGCCCGGGACAGGGATCTACGAGCAGTACTTC.

This clonotype was seen many times. The chain is built from TRBV7-2 and TRBJ2-2, with 12 nucleotides matching TRBD2. Trimming removed 5 bases from V and 1 base from J; junction bases left unmatched: 5. The CDR3 loop spans 17 amino acids. Germline lookup yields CDR1 SGHTA and CDR2 FQGNSA. The CDR3 region has the DNA TGTGCCAGCAGCACTACTAGCGGGGGGTTGAACACCGGGGAGCTGTTTTTT. Residues: CASSTTSGGLNTGELFF. Together with reference TRBV7-2 and TRBJ2-2, the CDR3 gives the full variable domain: GAGVSQSPSNKVTEKGKDVELRCDPISGHTALYWYRQSLGQGLEFLIYFQGNSAPDKSGLPSDRFSAERTGGSVSTLTIQRTQQEDSAVYLCASSTTSGGLNTGELFFGEGSRLTVL.

This chain joins TRBV7-6 and TRBJ2-2, with D uncertain. The CDR3 loop spans 13 amino acids. The ends were cut back, 5 bases at V and 7 bases at J, with 11 bases in the middle. Per the germline V gene, CDR1 is SGHVS and CDR2 is FNYEAQ. The CDR3 here is CASSLWPGGELFF. The CDR3 DNA follows: TGTGCCAGCAGCCTCTGGCCGGGCGGGGAGCTGTTTTTT.

The genes are TRBV6-1 and TRBJ1-1; D perhaps matches TRBD1 (5 bases). Trimming stripped 2 bases from V and 4 bases from J, with 11 bases between. The germline V gene has CDR1 MNHNS and CDR2 SASEGT. This CDR3 region has 14 residues. The CDR3 reads CASSEQGLGTEAFF. As DNA, the CDR3 is TGTGCCAGCAGTGAACAGGGTTTGGGCACTGAAGCTTTCTTT.

This clonotype has more than one count but fewer than ten. The chain is built from TRBV12-3 or TRBV12-4 and TRBJ2-2; the match to TRBD2 covers 8 bases. CDR3 length equals 15 residues. V shed 5 bases, J shed 4 bases, and the junction held 6 bases outside the gene matches. DNA of the CDR3: TGTGCCAGCAGTCGAAGCGGGGGTTTCACCGGGGAGCTGTTTTTT. Translated: CASSRSGGFTGELFF.

The table lists this clonotype with a few counts. The chain employs TRBV4-1 and TRBJ2-3; a possible D gene is TRBD1 (6 bases). In germline, CDR1 is MGHRA, CDR2 YSYEKL. V was clipped by 3 bases and J by 0 bases, with 16 bases between them. This CDR3 comprises 17 residues. The CDR3 DNA reads TGCGCCAGCAGCCAGACCCCTTGGGGGCAAAGCACAGATACGCAGTATTTT. Translating it yields CASSQTPWGQSTDTQYF.

Many counts were recorded for this clonotype. The genes are TRBV25-1 and TRBJ1-2; D might be TRBD1 (6 bases). The CDR3 length is 14 residues. With 2 bases removed from V and 5 bases from J, the gap between germline ends came to 12 bases. From germline, CDR1 is MGHDK and CDR2 SYGVNS. CDR3 amino acids: CASSEVGGAYGYTF. DNA for the CDR3: TGTGCCAGCAGTGAAGTTGGGGGGGCGTATGGCTACACCTTC.

Only a few counts were recorded for this clonotype. This sequence joins TRBV7-2 and TRBJ2-3, with D possibly being TRBD1 (6 bases). V lost 2 bases, J lost 4 bases, and 19 bases lay in between. This CDR3 is 17 amino acids long. CDR1 SGHTA and CDR2 FQGNSA come from the germline V gene. The CDR3 is CASSLKYVRQVSDTQYF. CDR3 DNA: TGTGCCAGCAGCTTAAAGTACGTGAGACAGGTATCAGATACGCAGTATTTT.

The gene calls are TRBV28 and TRBJ1-6; TRBD1 aligns across 7 bases. The CDR3 is made up of 16 amino acids. Germline V gene data show CDR1 as MDHEN and CDR2 as SYDVKM. Germline trimming cut 8 bases from V and 4 bases from J; bases unmatched to any gene: 11. The CDR3: CASVETGTAYNSPLHF. Here the CDR3 DNA reads TGTGCCAGCGTAGAAACCGGGACAGCTTATAATTCACCCCTCCACTTT.

J is TRBJ2-5 and V is TRBV7-2, with 11 bases matching TRBD2. The CDR3 length is 15 residues. The germline V gene encodes CDR1 SGHTA and CDR2 FQGNSA. V lost 3 bases, J lost 5 bases, and 5 bases stayed unmatched. The DNA for the CDR3 is TGTGCCAGCAGCTTTTGGACTAGCGGGCGCGAGACCCAGTACTTC. It yields the protein CASSFWTSGRETQYF. The full variable domain, rest sourced from reference TRBV7-2 and TRBJ2-5, is GAGVSQSPSNKVTEKGKDVELRCDPISGHTALYWYRQSLGQGLEFLIYFQGNSAPDKSGLPSDRFSAERTGGSVSTLTIQRTQQEDSAVYLCASSFWTSGRETQYFGPGTRLLVL.

This clonotype has more than one count but fewer than ten. The chain combines TRBV20-1 with TRBJ2-5, with unresolved D. The CDR3 has 10 amino acids. V lost 7 bases to trimming and J lost 3 bases, with 6 bases between them. From germline, CDR1 is DFQATT and CDR2 SNEGSKA (reference sequence). The CDR3 sequence: CSVLKETQYF. The DNA for the CDR3 is TGCAGTGTACTGAAAGAGACCCAGTACTTC.

This clonotype was seen at least ten times. The chain combines TRBV20-1 with TRBJ1-1, with D possibly matching TRBD1 (5 bases). CDR1 DFQATT and CDR2 SNEGSKA come from the germline V gene (reference sequence). The CDR3 totals 12 residues. In DNA form, the CDR3 reads TGCACAACCGGGGGGAAGAACACTGAAGCTTTCTTT. This encodes CTTGGKNTEAFF.

This clonotype has more than one count but fewer than ten. V gene TRBV3-1 combines with J gene TRBJ2-5; D is tentatively TRBD1 or TRBD2 (5 bases each). V lost 5 bases and J lost 3, with 13 bases in between. CDR3 length equals 14 residues. Per the germline V gene, CDR1 is LGHDT and CDR2 is YNNKEL (reference sequence). CDR3 in amino acids: CASSWGVGEETQYF. In DNA, the CDR3 is TGTGCCAGCAGCTGGGGCGTGGGGGAAGAGACCCAGTACTTC.

The sample holds many counts of this clonotype. The J gene is TRBJ2-3, the V gene TRBV7-9; TRBD2 matches 8 bases. Germline values: CDR1 SEHNR, CDR2 FQNEAQ (reference sequence). The CDR3 consists of 17 residues. Trimming took 6 bases from V and 1 from J; bases not matched to a gene: 12. The CDR3 coding sequence is TGTGCCAGCAGTGCTAATAGCGGGGCCCGGGGCACAGATACGCAGTATTTT. As protein: CASSANSGARGTDTQYF.

This rearrangement joins TRBV15 to TRBJ1-1; maybe TRBD1 (5 bases). The germline V and J ends were trimmed by 2 bases and 5 bases, with 15 bases remaining between them. The CDR3 totals 15 residues. The germline CDR1 and CDR2 sequences are LNHNV and YYDKDF (reference sequence). The CDR3 loop reads CATSRTGTRRTEAFF. Written as DNA, the CDR3 is TGTGCCACCAGCAGAACCGGGACCCGCCGGACTGAAGCTTTCTTT.

This clonotype was observed a handful of times. The gene calls are TRBV20-1 and TRBJ1-5; 7 nucleotides match TRBD1. This CDR3 has 12 amino acids. Germline V lookup: CDR1 DFQATT, CDR2 SNEGSKA (reference sequence). Unmatched junction bases numbered 3, after V lost 4 bases and J lost 6 bases. CDR3 nucleotides: TGCAGTGCTATAGGGGGCAGTCAGCCCCAGCATTTT. Translating gives CSAIGGSQPQHF.

The rearrangement joins TRBV7-9 to TRBJ1-1, with TRBD1 matching 8 bases. The CDR3 sequence is 17 residues long. Per germline, CDR1 SEHNR and CDR2 FQNEAQ (reference sequence). V dropped 4 bases and J dropped 0; count of bases not matched to a gene: 10. The CDR3: CASSSGQVYEMNTEAFF. CDR3 coding DNA: TGTGCCAGCAGCTCGGGACAGGTGTATGAGATGAACACTGAAGCTTTCTTT.

This chain connects TRBV5-1 to TRBJ2-2, with D unclear. The CDR3 spans 14 residues. V was pared by 1 base and J by 1 base, with 5 bases between. Germline CDR1 reads SGHRS; CDR2 reads YFSETQ. In nucleotides, the CDR3 is TGCGCCAGCAGCTTGAACGTGAACACCGGGGAGCTGTTTTTT. It specifies CASSLNVNTGELFF.

The CDR3 nucleotides read TGTGCCAGCTCAGCCCAGGGTTTCAGGAACACTGAAGCTTTCTTT. Translated: CASSAQGFRNTEAFF. The V and J genes are TRBV18 and TRBJ1-1; perhaps TRBD1 as D (5 bases). V was clipped by 5 bases and J by 1 base, with 14 bases between them. Germline V gene lookup returns CDR1 KGHSH and CDR2 LQKENI. The CDR3 totals 15 residues.